This TCR beta chain stems from a study of T cell responses to AZD1222 COVID-19 vaccine. Study at large: It was second doses at about 4 or about 12 weeks that were pooled. Points from the study as a whole: Of spike-specific TCRs, nearly half reportedly target regions left unmutated in variants.

V lost 6 bases to trimming and J lost 5 bases, with 7 bases between them. CDR3 length: 11 residues. The germline CDR1 and CDR2 sequences are MNHEY and SVGAGI. Details on this clone: Its target is not known.

This table comes from immunoSEQ multiplex PCR, and its TCRdb copy is limited to in-frame clones, with some not included. The sample has 110,000 or so clones; around 90% are singletons. The sequence came from an adult in good health. The rearrangement uses TRBV6-5 and TRBJ2-5; D uncertain. This specimen was peripheral blood, taken on day 0 of AZD1222 vaccination. The CDR3 bases are TGTGCCAGCAGAAGGGCTGAGACCCAGTACTTC. This gives the protein CASRRAETQYF.